These 7 T cell receptor beta chains came from one sample sequenced in a study of blood T cell repertoires in COVID-19. TCRdb keeps only in-frame clones here, not all; method: immunoSEQ multiplex PCR. There are about 270,000 clones in the sample; 89% occur only once, and 2% to 2.5% lies in the top ten. Material: peripheral blood. Source of these receptors: a man aged 50-60 years with acute or convalescent COVID-19.

The chain uses TRBV27 and TRBJ1-1, with a tentative D call TRBD1 (5 bases). Between the trimmed V and J ends, which lost 3 bases and 4 bases, there was a span of 9 bases. The CDR3 loop spans 13 amino acids. Germline lookup yields CDR1 MNHEY and CDR2 SMNVEV (reference sequence). The CDR3 is CASSLLRGTEAFF. The DNA for the CDR3 is TGTGCCAGCAGTTTGCTTAGGGGCACTGAAGCTTTCTTT.

This sequence joins TRBV11-3 and TRBJ1-5; the D is unclear. Deletions cut 5 bases from V and 1 base from J, with 12 bases between. The CDR3 loop spans 15 amino acids. The germline CDR1 and CDR2 sequences are SGHNT and YENEEA. For the CDR3, the DNA is TGTGCCAGCAGCGAACGGGAGGGCAGCAATCAGCCCCAGCATTTT. It specifies CASSEREGSNQPQHF.

This chain connects TRBV5-4 to TRBJ2-2; weak D call: TRBD1 (5 bases). Per germline, CDR1 SGHNT and CDR2 YYREEE (reference sequence). Trimming stripped 4 bases from V and 4 bases from J, with 17 bases between. The CDR3 covers 16 residues. CDR3 loop: CASSPNLGARTGELFF. DNA for the CDR3: TGTGCCAGCAGCCCGAACTTAGGGGCGCGCACCGGGGAGCTGTTTTTT.

This clone was counted a few times. The chain has TRBV2 and TRBJ2-3, with 10 bases identical to TRBD2. CDR1 is SNHLY, CDR2 FYNNEI, per germline. J lost 1 base, V lost 5 bases, and 6 bases had no gene match. The CDR3 consists of 16 residues. The CDR3 DNA is TGTGCCAGCAGTCCCGGGACTAGCGATCGCACAGATACGCAGTATTTT. Protein: CASSPGTSDRTDTQYF.

This chain joins TRBV29-1 and TRBJ2-3; D might be TRBD2 (6 bases). Per the germline V gene, CDR1 is SQVTM and CDR2 is ANQGSEA. The CDR3 sequence is 12 residues long. CDR3: CSTRLDTDTQYF. The CDR3 bases are TGCAGTACAAGACTAGACACAGATACGCAGTATTTT.

This chain uses TRBV20-1 with TRBJ2-1, with 8 bases lining up with TRBD2. The CDR3 totals 15 residues. Trimming removed 3 bases from V and 6 bases from J; junction bases left unmatched: 10. Germline values: CDR1 DFQATT, CDR2 SNEGSKA (reference sequence). CDR3 nucleotides: TGCAGTGCTAGTCCCCTTATCGGGGGGGCCAATGAGCAGTTCTTC. Translation: CSASPLIGGANEQFF.

The chain couples TRBV28 to TRBJ2-1; a weak D match, TRBD1 (6 bases). This CDR3 contains 16 residues. Trimming stripped 5 bases from V and 8 bases from J, with 22 bases between. CDR1 MDHEN and CDR2 SYDVKM come from the germline V gene. The CDR3 DNA follows: TGTGCCAGCAGTCCCTCAGGGGTCGGCGGGTACGATGAGCAGTTCTTC. This gives the protein CASSPSGVGGYDEQFF. Full variable domain (rest looked up from reference TRBV28 and TRBJ2-1): DVKVTQSSRYLVKRTGEKVFLECVQDMDHENMFWYRQDPGLGLRLIYFSYDVKMKEKGDIPEGYSVSREKKERFSLILESASTNQTSMYLCASSPSGVGGYDEQFFGPGTRLTVL.